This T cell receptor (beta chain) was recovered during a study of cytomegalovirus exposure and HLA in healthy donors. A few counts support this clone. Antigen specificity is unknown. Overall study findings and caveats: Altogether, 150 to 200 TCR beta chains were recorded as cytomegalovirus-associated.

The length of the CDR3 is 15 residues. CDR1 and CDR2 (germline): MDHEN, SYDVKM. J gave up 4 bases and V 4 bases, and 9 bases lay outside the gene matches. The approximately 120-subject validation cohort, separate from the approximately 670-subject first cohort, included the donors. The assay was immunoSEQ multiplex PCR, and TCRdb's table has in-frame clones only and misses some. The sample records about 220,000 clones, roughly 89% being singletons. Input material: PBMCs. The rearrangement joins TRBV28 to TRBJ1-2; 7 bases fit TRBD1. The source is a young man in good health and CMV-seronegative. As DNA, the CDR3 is TGTGCCAGCAGTTCCCTTCAGACAGGGATCTATGGCTACACCTTC. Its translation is CASSSLQTGIYGYTF.